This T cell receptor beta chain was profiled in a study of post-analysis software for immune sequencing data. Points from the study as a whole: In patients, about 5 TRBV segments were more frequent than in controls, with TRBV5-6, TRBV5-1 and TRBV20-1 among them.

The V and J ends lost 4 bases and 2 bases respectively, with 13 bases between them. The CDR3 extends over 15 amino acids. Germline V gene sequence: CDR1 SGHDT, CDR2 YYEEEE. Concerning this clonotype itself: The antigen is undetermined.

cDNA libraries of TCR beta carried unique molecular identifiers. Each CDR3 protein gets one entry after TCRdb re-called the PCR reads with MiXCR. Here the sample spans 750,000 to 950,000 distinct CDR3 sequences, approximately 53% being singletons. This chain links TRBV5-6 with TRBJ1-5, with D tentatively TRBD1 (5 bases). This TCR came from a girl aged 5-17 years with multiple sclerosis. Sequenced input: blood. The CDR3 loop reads CASSEWGLGNQPQHF. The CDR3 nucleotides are TGTGCCAGCAGCGAGTGGGGGTTGGGCAATCAGCCCCAGCATTTT.